The clone carrying this T cell receptor beta chain showed up just a few times. With a much larger clone just one base away, this may be a read error. Isolation yielded PBMCs, at least 6 million per sample, in every case. These data are taken from a study of blood T cells in healthy people across ages. The CDR3 extends over 12 amino acids. The germline V gene encodes CDR1 ENHRY and CDR2 SYGVKD. V lost 1 base and J 1 base, leaving 1 base between the germline ends. For the second PCR, which ran for roughly 6 to 11 cycles, a sample-barcoded 5' primer and a J-beta primer mix were used. A single record per CDR3 protein comes from TCRdb applying MiXCR to the 5' RACE reads. The sample carries roughly 1,100,000 distinct CDR3 sequences, almost 25% recorded once. These data were also reused for a study on T cells of mothers and their children.

J is TRBJ1-1 and V is TRBV10-3; D not resolved. The source material was blood. This clonotype was obtained from a girl aged 2 to 9 in good health. CDR3 in amino acids: CAISEWNTEAFF. CDR3 nucleotide sequence: TGTGCCATCAGTGAGTGGAACACTGAAGCTTTCTTT.